This T cell receptor beta chain was retrieved from a study of chemoradiotherapy in HPV16-positive cancers. Study-wide points: Candidate HPV-specific clones and E7-related TCR motifs grew in tumor during treatment. Better recurrence-free survival went with HPV-responsive T-cell expansion in HPV16-positive patients.

Using immunoSEQ multiplex PCR, the repertoire was profiled, and TCRdb retains in-frame clones only, with some absent. This sample has fewer than 40,000 clones, with about four fifths found just once. Germline lookup yields CDR1 KGHSH and CDR2 LQKENI. Between the trimmed V and J ends, which lost 5 bases and 5 bases, there was a span of 12 bases. The CDR3 spans 13 residues. Over chemoradiotherapy, repertoires were sampled more than once. As for this clone: Its target is not known.

The sequence derives from a human donor with HPV-associated anogenital cancer. The rearrangement joins TRBV18 to TRBJ2-5; D unclear. Sequenced here: blood, sampled from a patient who underwent chemoradiotherapy. CDR3 sequence reads: CASSRSEEETQYF. The CDR3 DNA follows: TGTGCCAGCTCAAGGAGTGAGGAGGAGACCCAGTACTTC.